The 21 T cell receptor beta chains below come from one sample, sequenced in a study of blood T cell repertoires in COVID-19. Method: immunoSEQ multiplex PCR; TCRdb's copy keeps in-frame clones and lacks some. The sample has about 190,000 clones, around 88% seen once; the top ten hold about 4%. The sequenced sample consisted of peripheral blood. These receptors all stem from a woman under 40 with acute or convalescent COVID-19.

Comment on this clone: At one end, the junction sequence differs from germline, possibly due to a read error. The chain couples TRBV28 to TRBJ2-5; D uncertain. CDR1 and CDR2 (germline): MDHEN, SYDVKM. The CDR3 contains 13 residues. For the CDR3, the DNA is TGTGCCAGCAGTCCGCCACCGAGAGAGGCCCAGTACTTC. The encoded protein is CASSPPPREAQYF.

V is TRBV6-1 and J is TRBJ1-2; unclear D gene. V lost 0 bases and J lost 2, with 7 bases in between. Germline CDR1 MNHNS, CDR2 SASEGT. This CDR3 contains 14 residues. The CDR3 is CASSEAPLNYGYTF. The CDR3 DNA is TGTGCCAGCAGTGAAGCGCCCCTAAACTATGGCTACACCTTC.

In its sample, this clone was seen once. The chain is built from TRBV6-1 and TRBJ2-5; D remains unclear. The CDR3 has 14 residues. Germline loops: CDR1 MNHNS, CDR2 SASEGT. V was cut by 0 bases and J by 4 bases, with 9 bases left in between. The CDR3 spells CASSEALTGETQYF. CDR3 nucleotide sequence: TGTGCCAGCAGTGAAGCTCTAACGGGAGAGACCCAGTACTTC.

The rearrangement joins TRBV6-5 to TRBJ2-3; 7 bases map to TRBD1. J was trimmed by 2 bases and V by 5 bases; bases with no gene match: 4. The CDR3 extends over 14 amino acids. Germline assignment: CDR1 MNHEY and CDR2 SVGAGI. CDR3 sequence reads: CASSRQGFTDTQYF. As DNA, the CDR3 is TGTGCCAGCAGTAGACAGGGATTCACAGATACGCAGTATTTT.

The CDR3 region is CASSVLSGGSYNEQFF. The CDR3 DNA reads TGTGCCAGCAGCGTTTTATCGGGAGGCTCCTACAATGAGCAGTTCTTC. The chain carries TRBV9 and TRBJ2-1; 7 bases fit TRBD2. The CDR3 runs to 16 residues. Trimming removed 2 bases from V and 0 bases from J; junction bases left unmatched: 5. Per germline, CDR1 SGDLS and CDR2 YYNGEE. Drawing the rest from reference TRBV9 and TRBJ2-1, the complete variable domain is DSGVTQTPKHLITATGQRVTLRCSPRSGDLSVYWYQQSLDQGLQFLIQYYNGEERAKGNILERFSAQQFPDLHSELNLSSLELGDSALYFCASSVLSGGSYNEQFFGPGTRLTVL.

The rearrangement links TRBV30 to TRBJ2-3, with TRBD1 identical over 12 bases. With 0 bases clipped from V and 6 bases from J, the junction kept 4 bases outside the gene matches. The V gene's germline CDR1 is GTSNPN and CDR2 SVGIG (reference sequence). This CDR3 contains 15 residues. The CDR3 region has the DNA TGTGCCTGGAGTGTACGGGACAGGGGGCTTGATACGCAGTATTTT. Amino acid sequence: CAWSVRDRGLDTQYF. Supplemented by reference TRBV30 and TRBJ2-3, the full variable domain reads SQTIHQWPATLVQPVGSPLSLECTVEGTSNPNLYWYRQAAGRGLQLLFYSVGIGQISSEVPQNLSASRPQDRQFILSSKKLLLSDSGFYLCAWSVRDRGLDTQYFGPGTRLTVL.

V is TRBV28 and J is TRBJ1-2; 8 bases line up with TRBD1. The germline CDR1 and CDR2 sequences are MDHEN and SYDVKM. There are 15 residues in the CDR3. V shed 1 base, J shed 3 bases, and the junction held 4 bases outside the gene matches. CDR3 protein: CASSLSGGAHYGYTF. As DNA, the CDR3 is TGTGCCAGCAGTTTATCAGGGGGCGCACACTATGGCTACACCTTC.

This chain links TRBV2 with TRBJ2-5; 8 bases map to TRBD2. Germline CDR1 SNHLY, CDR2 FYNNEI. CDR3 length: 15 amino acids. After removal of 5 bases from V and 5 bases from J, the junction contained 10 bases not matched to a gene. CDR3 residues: CASSRERESWETQYF. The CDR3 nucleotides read TGTGCCAGCAGTAGAGAGCGGGAGAGTTGGGAGACCCAGTACTTC.

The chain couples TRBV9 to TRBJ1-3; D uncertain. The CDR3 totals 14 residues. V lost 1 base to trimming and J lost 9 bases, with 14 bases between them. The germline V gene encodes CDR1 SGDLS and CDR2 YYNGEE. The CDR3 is CASSVSGSYGTIYF. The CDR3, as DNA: TGTGCCAGCAGCGTAAGCGGGAGTTATGGCACCATATATTTT.

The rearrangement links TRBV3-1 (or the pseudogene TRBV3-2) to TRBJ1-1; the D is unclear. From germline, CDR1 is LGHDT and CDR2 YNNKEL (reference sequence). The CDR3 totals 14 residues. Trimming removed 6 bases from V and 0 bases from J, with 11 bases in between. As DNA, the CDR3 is TGTGCCAGCAGAGATACAGCAGTGAACACTGAAGCTTTCTTT. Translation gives CASRDTAVNTEAFF.

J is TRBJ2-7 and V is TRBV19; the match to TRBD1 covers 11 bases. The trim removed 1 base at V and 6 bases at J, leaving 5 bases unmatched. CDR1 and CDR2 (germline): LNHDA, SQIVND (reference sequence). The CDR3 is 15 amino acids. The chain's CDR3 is CASSIVSGTGGEQYF. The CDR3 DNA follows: TGTGCCAGTAGTATAGTAAGCGGGACAGGGGGCGAGCAGTACTTC.

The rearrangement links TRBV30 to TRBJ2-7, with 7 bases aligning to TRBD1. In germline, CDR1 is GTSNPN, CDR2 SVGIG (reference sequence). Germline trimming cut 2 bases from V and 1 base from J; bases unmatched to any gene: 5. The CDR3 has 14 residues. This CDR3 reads CAWSYGTASYEQYF. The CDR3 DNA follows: TGTGCCTGGAGTTACGGGACAGCGTCCTACGAGCAGTACTTC.

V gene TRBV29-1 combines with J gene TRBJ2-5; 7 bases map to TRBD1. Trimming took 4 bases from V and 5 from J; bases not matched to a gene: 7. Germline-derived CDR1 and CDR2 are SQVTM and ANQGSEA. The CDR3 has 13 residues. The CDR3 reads CSVAEQGLETQYF. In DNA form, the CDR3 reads TGCAGCGTTGCCGAACAGGGGTTGGAGACCCAGTACTTC. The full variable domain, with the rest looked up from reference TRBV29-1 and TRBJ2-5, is SAVISQKPSRDICQRGTSLTIQCQVDSQVTMMFWYRQQPGQSLTLIATANQGSEATYESGFVIDKFPISRPNLTFSTLTVSNMSPEDSSIYLCSVAEQGLETQYFGPGTRLLVL.

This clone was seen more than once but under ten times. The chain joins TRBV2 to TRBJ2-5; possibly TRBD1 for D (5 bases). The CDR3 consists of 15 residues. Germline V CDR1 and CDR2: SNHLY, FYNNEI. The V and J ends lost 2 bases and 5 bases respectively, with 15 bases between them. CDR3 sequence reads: CASSESTGTGETQYF. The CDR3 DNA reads TGTGCCAGCAGTGAATCAACAGGCACCGGGGAGACCCAGTACTTC.

The CDR3 bases are TGTGCCAGTAGTTCAAACACCGGGGAGCTGTTTTTT. Translated: CASSSNTGELFF. The chain is built from TRBV19 and TRBJ2-2; D uncertain. Trimming shortened V by 5 bases and J by 2 bases, and 3 bases separated the two germline ends. The CDR3 is 12 residues long. Germline CDR1 is LNHDA and CDR2 is SQIVND (reference sequence).

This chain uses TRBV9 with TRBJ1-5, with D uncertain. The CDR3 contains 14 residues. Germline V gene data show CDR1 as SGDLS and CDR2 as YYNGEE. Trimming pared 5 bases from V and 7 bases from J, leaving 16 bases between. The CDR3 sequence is CASSGTGRTQPQHF. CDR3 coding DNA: TGTGCCAGCAGTGGTACCGGGAGAACCCAGCCCCAGCATTTT. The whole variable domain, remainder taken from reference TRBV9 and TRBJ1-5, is DSGVTQTPKHLITATGQRVTLRCSPRSGDLSVYWYQQSLDQGLQFLIQYYNGEERAKGNILERFSAQQFPDLHSELNLSSLELGDSALYFCASSGTGRTQPQHFGDGTRLSIL.

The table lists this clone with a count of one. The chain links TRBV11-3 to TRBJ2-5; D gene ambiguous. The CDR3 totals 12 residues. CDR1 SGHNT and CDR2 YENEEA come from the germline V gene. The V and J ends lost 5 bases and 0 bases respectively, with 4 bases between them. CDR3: CASSQYQETQYF. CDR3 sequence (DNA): TGTGCCAGCAGCCAGTACCAAGAGACCCAGTACTTC.

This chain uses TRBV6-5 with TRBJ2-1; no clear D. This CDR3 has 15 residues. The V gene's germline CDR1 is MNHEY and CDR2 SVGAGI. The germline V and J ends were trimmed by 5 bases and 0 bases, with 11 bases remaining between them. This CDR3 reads CASSRRWSSYNEQFF. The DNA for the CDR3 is TGTGCCAGCAGTCGGCGTTGGAGCTCCTACAATGAGCAGTTCTTC.

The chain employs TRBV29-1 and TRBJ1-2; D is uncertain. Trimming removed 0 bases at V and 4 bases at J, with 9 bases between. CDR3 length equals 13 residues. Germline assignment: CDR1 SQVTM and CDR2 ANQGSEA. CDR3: CSVEDGGFYGYTF. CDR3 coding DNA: TGCAGCGTTGAAGATGGCGGGTTCTATGGCTACACCTTC.

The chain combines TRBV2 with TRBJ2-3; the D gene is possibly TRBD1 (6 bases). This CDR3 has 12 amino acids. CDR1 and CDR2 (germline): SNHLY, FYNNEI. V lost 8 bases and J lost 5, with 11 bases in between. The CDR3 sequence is CASANRVDTQYF. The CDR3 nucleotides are TGTGCCAGCGCGAACAGGGTAGATACGCAGTATTTT.

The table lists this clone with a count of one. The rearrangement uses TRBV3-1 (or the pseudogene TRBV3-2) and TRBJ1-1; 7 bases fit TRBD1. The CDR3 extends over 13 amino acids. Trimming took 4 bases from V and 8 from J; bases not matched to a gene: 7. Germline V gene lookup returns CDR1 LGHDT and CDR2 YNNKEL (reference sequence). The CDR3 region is CASSRLQGTEAFF. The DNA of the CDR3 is TGTGCCAGCAGCCGGTTACAGGGGACCGAAGCTTTCTTT.